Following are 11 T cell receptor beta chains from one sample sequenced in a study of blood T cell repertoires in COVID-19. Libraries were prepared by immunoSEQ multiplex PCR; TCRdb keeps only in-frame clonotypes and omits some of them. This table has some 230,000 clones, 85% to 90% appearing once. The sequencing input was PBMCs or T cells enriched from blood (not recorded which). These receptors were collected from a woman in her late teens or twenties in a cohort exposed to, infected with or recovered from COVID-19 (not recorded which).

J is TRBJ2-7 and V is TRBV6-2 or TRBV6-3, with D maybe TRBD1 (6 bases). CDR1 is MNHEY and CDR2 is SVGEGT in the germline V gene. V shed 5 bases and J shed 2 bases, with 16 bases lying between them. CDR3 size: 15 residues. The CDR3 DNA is TGTGCCAGCAGTGCGACCGGGACACCAGCCTACGAGCAGTACTTC. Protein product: CASSATGTPAYEQYF.

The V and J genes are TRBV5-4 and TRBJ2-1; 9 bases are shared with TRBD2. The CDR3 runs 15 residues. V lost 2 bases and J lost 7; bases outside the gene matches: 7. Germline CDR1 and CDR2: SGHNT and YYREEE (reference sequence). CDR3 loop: CASSFKSGGRNEQFF. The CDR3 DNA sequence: TGTGCCAGCAGCTTTAAAAGCGGGGGGCGGAATGAGCAGTTCTTC.

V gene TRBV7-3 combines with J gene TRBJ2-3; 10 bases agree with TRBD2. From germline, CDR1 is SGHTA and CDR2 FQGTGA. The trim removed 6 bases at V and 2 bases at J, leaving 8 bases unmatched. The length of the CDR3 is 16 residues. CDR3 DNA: TGTGCCAGCAGTCACCTACTAGCGGGGCACACAGATACGCAGTATTTT. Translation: CASSHLLAGHTDTQYF.

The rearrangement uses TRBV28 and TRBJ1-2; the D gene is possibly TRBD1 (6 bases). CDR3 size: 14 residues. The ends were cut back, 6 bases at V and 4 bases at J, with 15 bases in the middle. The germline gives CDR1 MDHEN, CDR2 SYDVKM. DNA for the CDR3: TGTGCCAGCAGCCCTTTCGGGACACTCTATGGCTACACCTTC. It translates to CASSPFGTLYGYTF.

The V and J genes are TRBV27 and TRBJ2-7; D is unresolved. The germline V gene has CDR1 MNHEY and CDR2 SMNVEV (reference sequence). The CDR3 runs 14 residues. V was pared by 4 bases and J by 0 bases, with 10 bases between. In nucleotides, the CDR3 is TGTGCCAGCAGTTCCCTGGCAGACTCCTACGAGCAGTACTTC. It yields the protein CASSSLADSYEQYF.

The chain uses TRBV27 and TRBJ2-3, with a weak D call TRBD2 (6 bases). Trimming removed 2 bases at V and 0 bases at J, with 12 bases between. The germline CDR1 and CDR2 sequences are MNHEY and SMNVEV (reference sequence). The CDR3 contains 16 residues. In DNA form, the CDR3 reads TGTGCCAGCAGTTTAACGGCGGGGTCGAGCACAGATACGCAGTATTTT. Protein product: CASSLTAGSSTDTQYF.

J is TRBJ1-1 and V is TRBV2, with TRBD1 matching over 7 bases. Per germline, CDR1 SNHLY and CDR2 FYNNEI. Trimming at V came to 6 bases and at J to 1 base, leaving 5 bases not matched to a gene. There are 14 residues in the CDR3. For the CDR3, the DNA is TGTGCCAGCAGGGGACAGCAGGGGAACACTGAAGCTTTCTTT. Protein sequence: CASRGQQGNTEAFF.

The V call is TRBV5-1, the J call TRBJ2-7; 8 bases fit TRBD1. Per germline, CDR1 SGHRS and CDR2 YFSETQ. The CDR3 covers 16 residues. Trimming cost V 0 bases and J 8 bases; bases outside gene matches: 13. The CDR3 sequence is CASSLAPTGEKGKQYF. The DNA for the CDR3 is TGCGCCAGCAGCTTGGCTCCGACAGGGGAGAAAGGAAAGCAGTACTTC.

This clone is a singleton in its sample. The DNA for the CDR3 is TGTGCCAGCTCACCAACCTCAGGGGCCCGATTCGAGCCCCAGCATTTT. This encodes CASSPTSGARFEPQHF. The J gene is TRBJ1-5, the V gene TRBV18; D might be TRBD1 (6 bases). The V gene's germline CDR1 is KGHSH and CDR2 LQKENI. CDR3 size: 16 residues. Trimming pared 2 bases from V and 8 bases from J, leaving 19 bases between.

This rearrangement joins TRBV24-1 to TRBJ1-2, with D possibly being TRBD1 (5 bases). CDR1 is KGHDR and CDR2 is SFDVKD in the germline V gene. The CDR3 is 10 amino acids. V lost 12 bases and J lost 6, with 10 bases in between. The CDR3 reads CAETGNGYTF. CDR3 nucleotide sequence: TGTGCCGAAACAGGTAATGGCTACACCTTC.

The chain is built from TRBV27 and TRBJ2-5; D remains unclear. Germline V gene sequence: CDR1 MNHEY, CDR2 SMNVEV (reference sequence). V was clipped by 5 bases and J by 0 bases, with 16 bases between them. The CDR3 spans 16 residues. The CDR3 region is CASSPFPSEYQETQYF. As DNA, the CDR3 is TGTGCCAGCAGTCCCTTCCCCAGCGAGTACCAAGAGACCCAGTACTTC.